The T cell receptor beta chain described here comes from a study of cytotoxic CD8 clonotypes in ibrutinib-treated CLL. Points from the study as a whole: Clonality rose at ibrutinib response and fell back toward baseline at progression. The study found public clonotypes uncommon, contracting or stable on treatment.

CDR3 length equals 14 residues. V was shortened by 0 bases and J by 6 bases, with 9 bases between the two germline ends. CDR1 is SGHKS and CDR2 is YYEKEE in the germline V gene (reference sequence). Sequencing was performed with immunoSEQ multiplex PCR; in TCRdb, only in-frame clones are kept and a portion is missing. This sample has 190,000 or so clones; around 72% occur once, and the top ten carry under 15%. Comments on this clone: What it binds is unknown.

This chain joins TRBV5-5 and TRBJ2-2; D uncertain. Sequences were derived from PBMCs, sampled after 24 months of ibrutinib treatment. The TCR comes from a human donor with chronic lymphocytic leukemia. The CDR3 here is CASSLGTPAGELFF. As DNA, the CDR3 is TGTGCCAGCAGCTTGGGAACACCTGCCGGGGAGCTGTTTTTT.